The 27 T cell receptor beta chains in this list originate from one sample, sequenced in a study of tumor-infiltrating lymphocytes in localized non-small cell lung cancer. Here immunoSEQ multiplex PCR was the method, and the copy in TCRdb shows in-frame clones only, minus some. This sample has fewer than 8,500 clones, with about 80% found just once. Sequencing input: lung tumor tissue. The source of these receptors is a human donor with non-small cell lung cancer.

V and J are TRBV5-5 and TRBJ1-5, with TRBD1 identical over 8 bases. The CDR3 is 15 amino acids. Trimming at V came to 5 bases and at J to 0 bases, leaving 4 bases not matched to a gene. Germline-derived CDR1 and CDR2 are SGHKS and YYEKEE (reference sequence). In nucleotides, the CDR3 is TGTGCCAGCAGTTGGACAGGGTATAGCAATCAGCCCCAGCATTTT. Amino acids: CASSWTGYSNQPQHF.

J is TRBJ1-3 and V is TRBV30; D is unresolved. Germline assignment: CDR1 GTSNPN and CDR2 SVGIG (reference sequence). This CDR3 has 15 amino acids. The V end was cut by 3 bases, the J end by 0 bases, with 12 bases between. CDR3 protein: CAWRMTVPSGNTIYF. DNA for the CDR3: TGTGCCTGGAGGATGACCGTGCCCTCTGGAAACACCATATATTTT.

This clone turned up a few times. This sequence joins TRBV18 and TRBJ2-7, with 15 bases lining up with TRBD2. Germline CDR1 is KGHSH and CDR2 is LQKENI. With 3 bases clipped from V and 6 bases from J, the junction kept 3 bases outside the gene matches. The CDR3 is made up of 15 amino acids. The CDR3 protein is CASSPPGLAGGEQYF. DNA for the CDR3: TGTGCCAGCTCACCTCCGGGACTAGCGGGAGGCGAGCAGTACTTC.

The genes are TRBV10-1 and TRBJ1-1; TRBD1 aligns across 8 bases. Germline values: CDR1 WNHNN, CDR2 SYGVQD (reference sequence). The CDR3 length is 15 residues. V was clipped by 0 bases and J by 1 base; unmatched bases: 1. For the CDR3, the DNA is TGCGCCAGCAGTGAGTCGACAGGGGCGAACACTGAAGCTTTCTTT. Translated, it gives CASSESTGANTEAFF.

This clone showed up just once. This chain uses TRBV30 with TRBJ2-5, with D unresolved. In germline, CDR1 is GTSNPN, CDR2 SVGIG (reference sequence). The CDR3 is 15 residues long. Trimming took 0 bases from V and 1 from J, leaving 12 bases between them. DNA for the CDR3: TGTGCCTGGAGTGTCCCCGGACGGACCCAAGAGACCCAGTACTTC. Its translation: CAWSVPGRTQETQYF.

This chain connects TRBV7-8 to TRBJ2-5; no reliable D call. V was cut by 6 bases and J by 2 bases, with 10 bases left in between. The germline V gene encodes CDR1 SGHVS and CDR2 FQNEAQ. The length of the CDR3 is 13 residues. The CDR3 here is CASRPLTQETQYF. The CDR3 nucleotides are TGTGCCAGCAGGCCGCTAACACAAGAGACCCAGTACTTC.

The chain carries TRBV6-4 and TRBJ2-1; tentatively, D is TRBD2 (7 bases). V lost 5 bases, J lost 9 bases, and 17 bases lay in between. The CDR3 spans 14 residues. From germline, CDR1 is MRHNA and CDR2 SNTAGT. CDR3 sequence (DNA): TGTGCCAGCAGTTACTTACGGGGGGCCAGTGAGCAGTTCTTC. It codes for CASSYLRGASEQFF.

The rearrangement uses TRBV5-1 and TRBJ1-1; no clear D gene. Germline CDR1 SGHRS, CDR2 YFSETQ. The CDR3 is made up of 14 amino acids. V shed 0 bases and J shed 2 bases, with 8 bases lying between them. As DNA, the CDR3 is TGCGCCAGCAGCTTGGGGGGATCCAACACTGAAGCTTTCTTT. Its protein is CASSLGGSNTEAFF.

This clone is categorized as large. The gene calls are TRBV11-3 and TRBJ2-2; D possibly corresponds to TRBD1 (6 bases). V was pared by 5 bases and J by 1 base, with 17 bases between. This CDR3 has 17 residues. CDR1 and CDR2 (germline): SGHNT, YENEEA. The CDR3, as DNA: TGTGCCAGCAGCACCCGGTCCTCGGGACAGAACACCGGGGAGCTGTTTTTT. Translating gives CASSTRSSGQNTGELFF.

This chain joins TRBV27 and TRBJ1-2, with TRBD1 as a possible D gene (6 bases). V was cut by 2 bases and J by 4 bases, with 11 bases left in between. Germline V gene sequence: CDR1 MNHEY, CDR2 SMNVEV (reference sequence). This CDR3 has 14 amino acids. CDR3 sequence: CASSLVGASYGYTF. The CDR3 DNA reads as TGTGCCAGCAGTTTAGTGGGGGCAAGCTATGGCTACACCTTC.

The chain joins TRBV30 to TRBJ2-5; 7 bases line up with TRBD2. Trimming removed 0 bases from V and 7 bases from J; junction bases left unmatched: 8. Germline V lookup: CDR1 GTSNPN, CDR2 SVGIG (reference sequence). The length of the CDR3 is 14 residues. CDR3 DNA: TGTGCCTGGAGTGTACTACGCGGCGGGGGGACCCAGTACTTC. It specifies CAWSVLRGGGTQYF.

This clone appeared once. The rearrangement uses TRBV18 and TRBJ1-1; tentative D call: TRBD1 (5 bases). Germline loops: CDR1 KGHSH, CDR2 LQKENI. CDR3 length equals 16 residues. The germline V and J ends were trimmed by 0 bases and 5 bases, with 16 bases remaining between them. The CDR3 DNA reads as TGTGCCAGCTCACCACCATCCGGGACTGGGGGGACTGAAGCTTTCTTT. This encodes CASSPPSGTGGTEAFF. The variable domain in full, with the rest retrieved from reference TRBV18 and TRBJ1-1, is NAGVMQNPRHLVRRRGQEARLRCSPMKGHSHVYWYRQLPEEGLKFMVYLQKENIIDESGMPKERFSAEFPKEGPSILRIQQVVRGDSAAYFCASSPPSGTGGTEAFFGQGTRLTVV.

This clone appeared once. The chain couples TRBV19 to TRBJ2-2; D is possibly TRBD1 or TRBD2 (5 bases each). The CDR3 consists of 17 residues. Trimming shortened V by 5 bases and J by 4 bases, and 20 bases separated the two germline ends. Germline V gene lookup returns CDR1 LNHDA and CDR2 SQIVND (reference sequence). The CDR3: CASSPQMGGGGTGELFF. The CDR3, as DNA: TGTGCCAGTAGTCCTCAGATGGGTGGGGGTGGCACCGGGGAGCTGTTTTTT.

V gene TRBV7-8 combines with J gene TRBJ1-2, with no clear D. The length of the CDR3 is 14 residues. Looked up from germline, CDR1 is SGHVS and CDR2 is FQNEAQ. V lost 1 base and J lost 3, with 9 bases in between. This CDR3 reads CASSLGGQDYGYTF. In DNA, the CDR3 is TGTGCCAGCAGCTTAGGGGGTCAGGACTATGGCTACACCTTC.

J is TRBJ2-2 and V is TRBV4-2; 7 positions agree with TRBD1. With V trimmed by 5 bases and J by 6 bases, 9 bases remained unmatched. This CDR3 is 15 amino acids long. CDR1 and CDR2 from the germline V gene are LGHNA and YNFKEQ. DNA for the CDR3: TGTGCCAGCAGCACCCGACAGGGAATATCCGGGGAGCTGTTTTTT. Translated: CASSTRQGISGELFF.

The chain carries TRBV19 and TRBJ2-5; 8 bases agree with TRBD1. The CDR3 has 13 amino acids. V dropped 7 bases and J dropped 4; count of bases not matched to a gene: 5. Germline-derived CDR1 and CDR2 are LNHDA and SQIVND (reference sequence). CDR3 nucleotide sequence: TGTGCCAGTAACAGACAGGGGCGAGAGACCCAGTACTTC. Translated, it gives CASNRQGRETQYF.

The chain combines TRBV6-1 with TRBJ1-5; unclear D gene. CDR3 length: 14 amino acids. Per the germline V gene, CDR1 is MNHNS and CDR2 is SASEGT. Trimming pared 1 base from V and 8 bases from J, leaving 12 bases between. CDR3 residues: CASSEEGGIKPQHF. DNA of the CDR3: TGTGCCAGCAGTGAAGAGGGAGGGATCAAGCCCCAGCATTTT.

The chain carries TRBV30 and TRBJ2-4; possibly TRBD1 or TRBD2 for D (5 bases each). Trimming pared 4 bases from V and 0 bases from J, leaving 13 bases between. The CDR3 has 15 residues. Germline lookup yields CDR1 GTSNPN and CDR2 SVGIG (reference sequence). This chain's CDR3 is CAWTPQGVAKNIQYF. CDR3 DNA sequence: TGTGCCTGGACTCCCCAGGGAGTAGCCAAAAACATTCAGTACTTC.

This clone was counted a single time. The chain employs TRBV5-1 and TRBJ1-1; D is perhaps TRBD1 (5 bases). V lost 0 bases and J 4 bases, leaving 10 bases between the germline ends. This CDR3 contains 14 residues. Germline loops: CDR1 SGHRS, CDR2 YFSETQ. CDR3 nucleotide sequence: TGCGCCAGCAGCTTGGATCAGGGACCCACTGAAGCTTTCTTT. This sequence encodes CASSLDQGPTEAFF.

V is TRBV5-1 and J is TRBJ2-7, with 7 nucleotides matching TRBD1. Looked up from germline, CDR1 is SGHRS and CDR2 is YFSETQ. The CDR3 consists of 13 residues. Trimming at V came to 4 bases and at J to 5 bases, leaving 6 bases not matched to a gene. The CDR3 DNA follows: TGCGCCAGCAGCCTGCGAGACAGGGACGAGCAGTACTTC. Translation: CASSLRDRDEQYF.

The chain links TRBV25-1 to TRBJ1-6; D gene uncertain. The CDR3 spans 15 residues. Between the trimmed V and J ends, which lost 1 base and 7 bases, there was a span of 11 bases. CDR1 and CDR2 from the germline V gene are MGHDK and SYGVNS. The chain's CDR3 is CASSEWREGNSPLHF. CDR3 DNA sequence: TGTGCCAGCAGTGAATGGCGGGAAGGGAATTCACCCCTCCACTTT.

Note on this clone: Germline is not matched at one junction end, which may reflect a read error. The genes are TRBV5-1 and TRBJ1-1; D not resolved. CDR1 is SGHRS and CDR2 is YFSETQ in the germline V gene. This CDR3 has 14 amino acids. The CDR3 nucleotides are TGCGCCAGCAGTTTGGAGGTGAGGAACACTGAAGCTTTCTTT. It yields the protein CASSLEVRNTEAFF.

The chain couples TRBV2 to TRBJ1-5; a weak D match, TRBD1 (5 bases). The germline gives CDR1 SNHLY, CDR2 FYNNEI. This CDR3 contains 14 residues. V lost 7 bases to trimming and J lost 1 base, with 11 bases between them. The CDR3 DNA reads TGTGCCAGCACCGGGGGGATGAGCAATCAGCCCCAGCATTTT. This codes for CASTGGMSNQPQHF.

The chain recombines TRBV28 with TRBJ1-1; D possibly corresponds to TRBD1 (5 bases). V was clipped by 4 bases and J by 5 bases, with 17 bases between them. This CDR3 has 15 residues. Looked up from germline, CDR1 is MDHEN and CDR2 is SYDVKM. In nucleotides, the CDR3 is TGTGCCAGCAGTTCCAACCAGGGCCGATCGACTGAAGCTTTCTTT. Its protein product is CASSSNQGRSTEAFF.

This clone was seen a handful of times. The rearrangement uses TRBV18 and TRBJ1-1; D possibly corresponds to TRBD1 (6 bases). CDR1 and CDR2 from the germline V gene are KGHSH and LQKENI. The V and J ends lost 5 bases and 6 bases respectively, with 7 bases between them. CDR3 length: 11 amino acids. In DNA form, the CDR3 reads TGTGCCAGCTCAGGGGGCTCTGAAGCTTTCTTT. Residues: CASSGGSEAFF.

This chain links TRBV5-1 with TRBJ2-5, with D perhaps given as TRBD1 or TRBD2 (6 bases each). Germline-derived CDR1 and CDR2 are SGHRS and YFSETQ. This CDR3 is 14 amino acids long. Deletions cut 4 bases from V and 4 bases from J, with 14 bases between. The CDR3 sequence: CASSSTQGGETQYF. The CDR3 bases are TGCGCCAGCAGCAGTACACAGGGAGGAGAGACCCAGTACTTC.

This clone was counted a single time. This chain uses TRBV29-1 with TRBJ1-2; a weak D match, TRBD1 (5 bases). This CDR3 is built from 10 residues. Looked up from germline, CDR1 is SQVTM and CDR2 is ANQGSEA. Trimming removed 6 bases from V and 8 bases from J, with 10 bases in between. CDR3 loop: CSVDSGGYTF. The CDR3, as DNA: TGCAGCGTCGACAGTGGGGGCTACACCTTC.